The T cell receptor beta chain under discussion was sequenced for a study of vaccination effects on CD4 cells after COVID-19 (dated by TCRdb to between 2021 and 2024). General notes on the study: Each participant got two doses of an mRNA SARS-CoV-2 vaccine, either BNT162b2 or mRNA-1273. SARS-CoV-2 spike-specific CD4+ TCR repertoires were compared before and after mRNA vaccination in COVID-19 convalescent patients and in infection-naive vaccine recipients. A total of some eleven COVID-19 convalescent patients and several SARS-CoV-2-naive healthy vaccine recipients were included in the full study. In the study, cultures from other donors were sequenced using the Oncomine TCR Beta short-read assay on an Illumina iSeq 100.

Study-wide findings and limitations: In healthy vaccine recipients, vaccine-induced clones were almost all SARS-CoV-2 mono-reactive, with only 1 of 255 being cross-reactive with common cold coronaviruses. Only a small number of convalescent patients were included, and no early post-infection timepoints were available, which limited the study. Clones induced by infection and clones induced by vaccination both contracted markedly at late timepoints after vaccination, which fits with T cell responses waning over time.

To note about this clone: Which antigen it targets is not known. Base quality data are lacking; no much larger clone is found one base away.

Library construction relied on the immunoSEQ multiplex PCR assay. DNA from the CD4+ T cells that had been cultured and isolated underwent TCR beta CDR3 sequencing. The authors processed their data as follows. Non-productive TCR sequences were removed and reads were trimmed to the CDR3 region, keeping CDR3s of at least 7 amino acids. Antigen-specific clonotypes were identified using the MANAFEST web app by comparison of expansion in peptide wells against reference cultures. Positive clones required FDR<0.05 expansion versus reference and all other wells, odds ratio above 5, and frequency above 0.1% in two replicate wells. A clonotype was called cross-reactive if it was significantly expanded both in SARS-CoV-2 spike wells and in at least one common cold coronavirus spike condition. Levenshtein distance calculated with the stringdist R package was used to assess CDR3 similarity, and unrooted trees were constructed with ape in R 3.6.1. TCRdb holds this immuneACCESS table with in-frame rearrangements only. Some clones are missing; in checked studies, unresolved V genes explain under half, and the rest has no known cause. V and J calls and clone size come straight from that table; D and trimming were deduced from the DNA. The sample records about 79,000 clones, approximately 81% of which are singletons. The ten largest clonotypes hold more than 1.5% of the sample.

To identify antigen-specific CD4+ T cell clonotypes by their expansion, the ViraFEST assay first stimulated PBMC with viral peptide pools and then applied TCR sequencing. After less than eleven days of culture, CD4+ T cells were isolated with the EasySep CD4+ T cell isolation kit. Healthy vaccine recipients had no prior SARS-CoV-2 infection, confirmed by negative nucleocapsid antibodies before and after vaccination. About 2.2 million PBMC per well were cultured in IMDM with around 5.3% human AB serum, 9 to 10 IU/ml IL-2 and gentamicin, plus 10 ug/ml peptides. On days 3 and 7, half of the culture medium was replaced with fresh IL-2-containing medium. Unless noted otherwise, every peptide stimulation condition was cultured in triplicate wells. PBMC were separated from whole blood using Ficoll-Paque Plus gradient centrifugation and were then either cryopreserved at -140C or used fresh. The spike proteins of SARS-CoV-2 and of the common cold coronaviruses HCoV-NL63, HCoV-OC43 and HCoV-229E were spanned by overlapping peptide pools. Genomic DNA was extracted from cultured CD4+ T cells with the QIAamp micro DNA kit.

The CDR3, from cysteine to phenylalanine, totals 15 residues. This entry keeps only the CDR3 DNA: 45 bases, framed from base 1. CDR1 and CDR2 are drawn from the germline V gene (reference sequence): LGHDT, YNNKEL. Ends trimmed: V by 2 bases, J by 4 bases; bases unmatched to a gene: 7. The origin of this receptor is a human donor who received a COVID-19 vaccine. The source was CD4+ T cells from PBMCs cultured with HCoV-229E spike peptides, collected before COVID-19 vaccination. The cell subset or site label on this specimen signifies: HCoV-229E spike overlapping peptide pool stimulation. The sequence is built from TRBV3-1 (or the pseudogene TRBV3-2) and TRBJ1-2, with 7 bases matching TRBD1. Here the CDR3 is given as CASSQRDRRPYGYTF. The DNA reads as follows: TGTGCCAGCAGCCAACGGGACAGAAGACCCTATGGCTACACCTTC.